Following are 23 T cell receptor beta chains from one sample sequenced in a study of blood T cell repertoires in COVID-19. TCRdb's table, derived via immunoSEQ multiplex PCR, lists solely in-frame clones and lacks some. The data contain 200,000 to 250,000 clones, approximately 81% of them singletons. Sequenced input: PBMCs or T cells enriched from blood (not recorded which). Source of these receptors: a woman aged 50 to 60 with acute COVID-19.

The rearrangement uses TRBV7-9 and TRBJ2-7, with D perhaps matching TRBD2 (6 bases). The germline gives CDR1 SEHNR, CDR2 FQNEAQ (reference sequence). This CDR3 comprises 14 residues. The ends were cut back, 5 bases at V and 1 base at J, with 12 bases in the middle. CDR3: CASSLEGLSYEQYF. CDR3 sequence (DNA): TGTGCCAGCAGCCTAGAGGGACTTTCCTACGAGCAGTACTTC.

Comments on this clone: One junction end disagrees with the germline gene, perhaps due to a read error. The V call is TRBV7-7, the J call TRBJ2-1; TRBD2 aligns across 9 bases. Germline V gene data show CDR1 as SSHAT and CDR2 as FNYEAQ (reference sequence). The CDR3 loop spans 15 amino acids. The CDR3 DNA follows: TGTGCTAGCAGCTTAGCCGCGGGGGGGTTCAATGAGCAGTTCTTC. This sequence encodes CASSLAAGGFNEQFF.

The chain is built from TRBV6-5 and TRBJ1-1, with 7 bases lining up with TRBD1. In germline, CDR1 is MNHEY, CDR2 SVGAGI. Unmatched junction bases numbered 6, after V lost 5 bases and J lost 0 bases. The CDR3 length is 15 residues. The CDR3 nucleotides read TGTGCCAGCAGTAACGACAGGGACGTGAACACTGAAGCTTTCTTT. This translates into CASSNDRDVNTEAFF.

This chain joins TRBV16 and TRBJ2-1; TRBD2 aligns across 13 bases. The trim removed 2 bases at V and 7 bases at J, leaving 17 bases unmatched. The germline V gene encodes CDR1 KGHSY and CDR2 FQNENV. The CDR3 is 20 amino acids. CDR3 coding DNA: TGTGCCAGCAGCCAACCTGGACTAGCGGGGGCCGGGGACTTCTCTAATGAGCAGTTCTTC. Translation: CASSQPGLAGAGDFSNEQFF. Complete variable domain (other parts from reference TRBV16 and TRBJ2-1): GEEVAQTPKHLVRGEGQKAKLYCAPIKGHSYVFWYQQVLKNEFKFLISFQNENVFDETGMPKERFSAKCLPNSPCSLEIQATKLEDSAVYFCASSQPGLAGAGDFSNEQFFGPGTRLTVL.

This chain links TRBV5-8 with TRBJ1-3; D is unresolved. The CDR3 contains 13 residues. V was clipped by 4 bases and J by 0 bases, with 5 bases between them. CDR1 and CDR2 (germline): SGHTS, YDEGEE. CDR3 in amino acids: CASSRVSGNTIYF. The CDR3 DNA follows: TGTGCCAGCAGCCGGGTCTCTGGAAACACCATATATTTT.

The gene calls are TRBV7-6 and TRBJ1-4, with a tentative D call TRBD1 (5 bases). With 3 bases removed from V and 5 bases from J, the gap between germline ends came to 7 bases. Germline-derived CDR1 and CDR2 are SGHVS and FNYEAQ. CDR3 length: 13 residues. CDR3 sequence (DNA): TGTGCCAGCAGCTTGCCAGGGAATGAAAAACTGTTTTTT. Its protein is CASSLPGNEKLFF.

The chain combines TRBV18 with TRBJ2-7; D is perhaps TRBD1 (6 bases). Germline CDR1 is KGHSH and CDR2 is LQKENI. The ends were cut back, 3 bases at V and 3 bases at J, with 18 bases in the middle. This CDR3 spans 16 amino acids. CDR3 in DNA: TGTGCCAGCTCACCTACCGAACAGGGAAGGGGCTACGAGCAGTACTTC. The encoded protein is CASSPTEQGRGYEQYF.

This chain links TRBV9 with TRBJ1-1; perhaps TRBD1 as D (6 bases). This CDR3 contains 17 residues. V was trimmed by 3 bases and J by 0 bases, leaving 18 bases between them. CDR1 is SGDLS, CDR2 YYNGEE, per germline. CDR3 amino acids: CASSARNRVLMNTEAFF. As DNA, the CDR3 is TGTGCCAGCAGCGCTCGAAACAGGGTCCTTATGAACACTGAAGCTTTCTTT.

The V call is TRBV19, the J call TRBJ1-5, with D perhaps matching TRBD1 (5 bases). The CDR3 has 17 amino acids. V was shortened by 4 bases and J by 2 bases, with 18 bases between the two germline ends. Germline V gene sequence: CDR1 LNHDA, CDR2 SQIVND (reference sequence). This chain's CDR3 is CASSTGIEPIGNQPQHF. DNA for the CDR3: TGTGCCAGTAGTACAGGGATCGAGCCAATCGGCAATCAGCCCCAGCATTTT. Full variable domain (outside the CDR3, taken from reference TRBV19 and TRBJ1-5): DGGITQSPKYLFRKEGQNVTLSCEQNLNHDAMYWYRQDPGQGLRLIYYSQIVNDFQKGDIAEGYSVSREKKESFPLTVTSAQKNPTAFYLCASSTGIEPIGNQPQHFGDGTRLSIL.

The V gene is TRBV6-2 or TRBV6-3, the J gene TRBJ2-1, with TRBD1 as a possible D gene (6 bases). V was cut by 6 bases and J by 10 bases, with 13 bases left in between. This CDR3 comprises 12 residues. Germline V gives CDR1 MNHEY, CDR2 SVGEGT. CDR3 protein: CASSPRGQEQFF. The CDR3 DNA reads as TGTGCCAGCAGCCCCAGGGGACAAGAGCAGTTCTTC.

The chain carries TRBV28 and TRBJ1-6; 7 bases fit TRBD1. V lost 6 bases and J lost 9; bases outside the gene matches: 11. CDR3 length: 15 amino acids. Germline V lookup: CDR1 MDHEN, CDR2 SYDVKM. The CDR3 reads CASRLQGIASSPLHF. The DNA for the CDR3 is TGTGCCAGCAGATTACAGGGGATTGCGAGTTCACCCCTCCACTTT.

The V call is TRBV5-1, the J call TRBJ1-4, with D perhaps TRBD1 (6 bases). V was trimmed by 3 bases and J by 5 bases, leaving 14 bases between them. Germline assignment: CDR1 SGHRS and CDR2 YFSETQ. The CDR3 extends over 15 amino acids. The CDR3 spells CASSSSTGINEKLFF. The CDR3 nucleotides are TGCGCCAGCAGCTCGTCGACAGGTATAAATGAAAAACTGTTTTTT. Together with reference TRBV5-1 and TRBJ1-4, the CDR3 gives the full variable domain: KAGVTQTPRYLIKTRGQQVTLSCSPISGHRSVSWYQQTPGQGLQFLFEYFSETQRNKGNFPGRFSGRQFSNSRSEMNVSTLELGDSALYLCASSSSTGINEKLFFGSGTQLSVL.

The chain is built from TRBV11-2 and TRBJ1-1, with D perhaps TRBD1 (6 bases). V was clipped by 1 base and J by 5 bases, with 11 bases between them. The CDR3 totals 14 residues. Germline V lookup: CDR1 SGHAT, CDR2 FQNNGV. CDR3 coding DNA: TGTGCCAGCAGCTTAGGAACAGGGTTTACTGAAGCTTTCTTT. Its protein is CASSLGTGFTEAFF.

The chain couples TRBV28 to TRBJ2-3, with D hard to call. Germline assignment: CDR1 MDHEN and CDR2 SYDVKM. The CDR3 has 13 residues. Trimming cost V 10 bases and J 0 bases, with 11 bases left between them. CDR3 protein: CATWAPSTDTQYF. In DNA form, the CDR3 reads TGTGCCACCTGGGCGCCTAGCACAGATACGCAGTATTTT.

The genes are TRBV28 and TRBJ1-1, with TRBD1 as a possible D gene (5 bases). This CDR3 region has 15 residues. Trimming removed 5 bases from V and 0 bases from J, with 13 bases in between. Looked up from germline, CDR1 is MDHEN and CDR2 is SYDVKM. Here the CDR3 reads CASSPLDTLNTEAFF. As DNA, the CDR3 is TGTGCCAGCAGTCCCCTGGACACACTGAACACTGAAGCTTTCTTT.

The rearrangement joins TRBV5-8 to TRBJ1-4; the match to TRBD1 covers 9 bases. CDR1 is SGHTS and CDR2 is YDEGEE in the germline V gene. The trim removed 4 bases at V and 7 bases at J, leaving 8 bases unmatched. The CDR3 totals 15 residues. The chain's CDR3 is CASSPGTGSIEKLFF. CDR3 in DNA: TGTGCCAGCAGCCCCGGGACAGGGAGTATTGAAAAACTGTTTTTT.

This clone was counted a single time. In DNA, the CDR3 is TGTGCCACCAGCAGAGCCGGGGGACAGGCCCAGCATTTT. Translated, it gives CATSRAGGQAQHF. The rearrangement links TRBV15 to TRBJ1-5; 8 bases match TRBD1. The CDR3 covers 13 residues. With V trimmed by 1 base and J by 11 bases, 4 bases remained unmatched. CDR1 and CDR2 from the germline V gene are LNHNV and YYDKDF (reference sequence). The full variable domain, its missing parts supplied by reference TRBV15 and TRBJ1-5, is DAMVIQNPRYQVTQFGKPVTLSCSQTLNHNVMYWYQQKSSQAPKLLFHYYDKDFNNEADTPDNFQSRRPNTSFCFLDIRSPGLGDTAMYLCATSRAGGQAQHFGDGTRLSIL.

The chain employs TRBV19 and TRBJ2-2; tentative D call: TRBD2 (5 bases). CDR1 is LNHDA and CDR2 is SQIVND in the germline V gene (reference sequence). The CDR3 runs to 14 residues. The V end was cut by 7 bases, the J end by 4 bases, with 13 bases between. Written as DNA, the CDR3 is TGTGCCAGTACCAGACTGGACTTCACCGGGGAGCTGTTTTTT. It codes for CASTRLDFTGELFF.

The V and J genes are TRBV14 and TRBJ1-1; 7 bases map to TRBD1. CDR1 is SGHDN and CDR2 is FVKESK in the germline V gene. V dropped 2 bases and J dropped 3; count of bases not matched to a gene: 9. This CDR3 has 16 residues. CDR3 residues: CASSQRIRTGDTEAFF. The CDR3, as DNA: TGTGCCAGCAGCCAACGGATCCGGACAGGCGACACTGAAGCTTTCTTT.

J is TRBJ1-4 and V is TRBV19; D is ambiguous. Per germline, CDR1 LNHDA and CDR2 SQIVND (reference sequence). Trimming removed 6 bases at V and 3 bases at J, with 11 bases between. This CDR3 region has 14 residues. In nucleotides, the CDR3 is TGTGCCAGTAGCCGCAGTGTGGCTAATGAAAAACTGTTTTTT. This encodes CASSRSVANEKLFF.

The chain links TRBV27 to TRBJ1-2; 10 bases map to TRBD1. The CDR3 has 15 residues. V was pared by 2 bases and J by 7 bases, with 7 bases of the junction left unmatched. Germline CDR1 and CDR2: MNHEY and SMNVEV (reference sequence). CDR3 in amino acids: CASSLGTGAQGGYTF. In DNA, the CDR3 is TGTGCCAGCAGTTTAGGGACAGGGGCCCAGGGTGGCTACACCTTC.

The chain combines TRBV19 with TRBJ2-2, with D hard to call. V lost 3 bases and J lost 1, with 9 bases in between. Per the germline V gene, CDR1 is LNHDA and CDR2 is SQIVND (reference sequence). The CDR3 sequence is 15 residues long. The DNA for the CDR3 is TGTGCCAGTAGTATCGGTTCAGGGAACACCGGGGAGCTGTTTTTT. Protein sequence: CASSIGSGNTGELFF.

This chain uses TRBV4-3 with TRBJ2-4; 9 bases align to TRBD2. Germline assignment: CDR1 LGHNA and CDR2 YSLEER. J gave up 9 bases and V 1 base, and 4 bases lay outside the gene matches. The CDR3 is 14 residues long. The CDR3 loop is CASSQVGSGGIQYF. CDR3 in DNA: TGCGCCAGCAGCCAAGTGGGTAGCGGGGGCATTCAGTACTTC.